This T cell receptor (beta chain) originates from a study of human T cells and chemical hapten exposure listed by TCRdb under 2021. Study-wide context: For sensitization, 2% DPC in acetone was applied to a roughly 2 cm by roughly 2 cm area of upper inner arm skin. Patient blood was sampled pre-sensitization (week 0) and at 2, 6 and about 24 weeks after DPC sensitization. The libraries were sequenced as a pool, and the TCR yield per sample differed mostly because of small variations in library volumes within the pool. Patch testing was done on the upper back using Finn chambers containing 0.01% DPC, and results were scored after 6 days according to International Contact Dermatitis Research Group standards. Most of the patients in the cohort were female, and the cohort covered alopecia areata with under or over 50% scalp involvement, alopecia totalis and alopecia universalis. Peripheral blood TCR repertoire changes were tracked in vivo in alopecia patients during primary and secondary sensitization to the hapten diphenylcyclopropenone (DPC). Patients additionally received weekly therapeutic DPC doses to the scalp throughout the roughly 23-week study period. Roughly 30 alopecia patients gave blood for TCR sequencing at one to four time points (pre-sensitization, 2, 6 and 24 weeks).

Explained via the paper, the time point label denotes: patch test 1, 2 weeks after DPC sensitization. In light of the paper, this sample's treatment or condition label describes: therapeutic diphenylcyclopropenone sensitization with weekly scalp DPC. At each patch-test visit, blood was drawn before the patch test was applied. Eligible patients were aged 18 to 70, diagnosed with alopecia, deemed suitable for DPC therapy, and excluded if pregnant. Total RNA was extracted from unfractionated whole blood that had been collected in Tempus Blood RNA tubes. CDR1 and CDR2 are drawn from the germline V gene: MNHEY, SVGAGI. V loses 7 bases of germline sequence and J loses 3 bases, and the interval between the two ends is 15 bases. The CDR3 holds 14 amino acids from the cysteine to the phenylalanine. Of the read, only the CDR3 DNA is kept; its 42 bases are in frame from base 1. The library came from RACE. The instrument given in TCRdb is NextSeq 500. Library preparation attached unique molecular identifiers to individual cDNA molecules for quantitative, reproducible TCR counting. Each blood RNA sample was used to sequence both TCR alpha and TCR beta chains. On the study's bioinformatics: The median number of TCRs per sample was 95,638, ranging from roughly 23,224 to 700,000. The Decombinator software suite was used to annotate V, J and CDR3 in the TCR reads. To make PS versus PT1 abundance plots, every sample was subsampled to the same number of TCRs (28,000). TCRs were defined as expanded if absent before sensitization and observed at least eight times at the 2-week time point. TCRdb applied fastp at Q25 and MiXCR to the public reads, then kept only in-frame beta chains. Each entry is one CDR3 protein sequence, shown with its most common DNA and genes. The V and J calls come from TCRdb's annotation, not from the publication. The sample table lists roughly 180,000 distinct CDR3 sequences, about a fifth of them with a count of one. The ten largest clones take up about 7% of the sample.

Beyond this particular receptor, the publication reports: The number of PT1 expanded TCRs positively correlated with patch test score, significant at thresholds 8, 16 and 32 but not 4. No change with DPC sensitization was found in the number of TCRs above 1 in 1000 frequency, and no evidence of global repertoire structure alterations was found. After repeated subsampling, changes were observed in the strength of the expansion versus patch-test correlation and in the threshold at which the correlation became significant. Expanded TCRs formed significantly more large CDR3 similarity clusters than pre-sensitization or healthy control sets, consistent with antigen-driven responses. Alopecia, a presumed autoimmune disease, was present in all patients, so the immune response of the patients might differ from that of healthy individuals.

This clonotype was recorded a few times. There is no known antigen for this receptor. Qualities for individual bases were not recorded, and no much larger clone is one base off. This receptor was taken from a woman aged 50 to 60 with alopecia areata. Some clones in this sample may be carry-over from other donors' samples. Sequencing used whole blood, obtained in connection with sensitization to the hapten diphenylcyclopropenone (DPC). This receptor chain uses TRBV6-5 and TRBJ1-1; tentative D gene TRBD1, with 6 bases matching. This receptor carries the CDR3 CASKRDRMYTEAFF. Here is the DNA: TGTGCCAGCAAGAGAGACAGGATGTACACTGAAGCTTTCTTT.